This T cell receptor (beta chain) was observed in a study of a mutant IDH1 vaccine in newly diagnosed glioma. Study-level information: Most patients had received both radiotherapy and temozolomide, the prior options being radiotherapy, temozolomide, or both.

Described time point: week 35, safety follow-up. The vaccine gave 300 ug of a 20-mer mutant IDH1 peptide subcutaneously per dose. Remarks on this clone: Antigen unknown.

Data came from immunoSEQ multiplex PCR; TCRdb stores just in-frame clones and leaves some out. This table holds tens of thousands of clones, 74% found once. This clonotype originated in a man aged 45-60 years with glioma. The sample in question was PBMCs, obtained from a glioma patient whose treatment included an IDH1 peptide vaccine.

The CDR3: CASSDRTRGVEEPQHF. The CDR3 DNA reads as TGTGCCAGCAGTGATAGGACTCGGGGGGTGGAGGAGCCCCAGCATTTT. This chain uses TRBV6-1 with TRBJ1-5; a possible D gene is TRBD1 (5 bases). Germline V CDR1 and CDR2: MNHNS, SASEGT. The CDR3 sequence is 16 residues long. The V gene lost 3 bases and the J gene lost 8 bases, with 20 bases spanning the gap.